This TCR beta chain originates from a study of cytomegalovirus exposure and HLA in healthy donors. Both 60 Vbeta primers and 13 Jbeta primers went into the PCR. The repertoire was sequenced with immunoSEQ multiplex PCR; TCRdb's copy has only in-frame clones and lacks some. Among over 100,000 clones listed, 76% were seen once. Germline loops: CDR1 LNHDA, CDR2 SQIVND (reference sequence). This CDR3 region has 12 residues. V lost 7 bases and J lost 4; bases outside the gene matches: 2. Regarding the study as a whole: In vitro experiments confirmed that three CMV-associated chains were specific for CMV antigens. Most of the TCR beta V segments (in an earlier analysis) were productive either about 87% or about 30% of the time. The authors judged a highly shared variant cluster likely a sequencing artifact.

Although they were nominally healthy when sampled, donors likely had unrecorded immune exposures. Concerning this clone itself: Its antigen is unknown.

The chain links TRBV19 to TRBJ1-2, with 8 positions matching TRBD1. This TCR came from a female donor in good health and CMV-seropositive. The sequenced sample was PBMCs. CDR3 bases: TGTGCCAGTATTGGACAGGGCTATGGCTACACCTTC. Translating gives CASIGQGYGYTF.